What follows are 20 T cell receptor beta chains derived from one specimen sequenced in a study of graft-versus-host responses after intestinal transplantation. Clones were sequenced by immunoSEQ multiplex PCR, and TCRdb holds only the in-frame ones, with some missing. The data contain more than 70,000 clones, 92% of them singletons. What these receptors recognize is not known. The starting material was unstimulated CD8+ T cells sorted from spleen or lymph node cells, obtained before transplant. These receptors came from a human donor who was the organ donor for an intestinal transplant.

V and J are TRBV4-3 and TRBJ2-5; tentative D call: TRBD2 (6 bases). This CDR3 contains 15 residues. CDR1 and CDR2 (germline): LGHNA, YSLEER. With 3 bases removed from V and 5 bases from J, the gap between germline ends came to 16 bases. In nucleotides, the CDR3 is TGCGCCAGCAGCCAGTACCCGGGTGGGAGGGAGACCCAGTACTTC. Encoded protein: CASSQYPGGRETQYF.

V and J are TRBV6-5 and TRBJ2-5, with D maybe TRBD1 (5 bases). Between the trimmed V and J ends, which lost 1 base and 4 bases, there was a span of 10 bases. The CDR3 consists of 14 residues. The germline V gene has CDR1 MNHEY and CDR2 SVGAGI. DNA for the CDR3: TGTGCCAGCAGTTACTTCGGGCAGGGAGAGACCCAGTACTTC. Translated: CASSYFGQGETQYF.

V usage is TRBV4-2 and J usage is TRBJ1-5; D possibly corresponds to TRBD1 (6 bases). CDR3 length: 15 residues. Germline V CDR1 and CDR2: LGHNA, YNFKEQ. V dropped 0 bases and J dropped 3 bases, with 9 bases sitting between them. The DNA of the CDR3 is TGTGCCAGCAGCCAAGACAGGGGCCTCAATCAGCCCCAGCATTTT. The encoded protein is CASSQDRGLNQPQHF.

The chain couples TRBV28 to TRBJ2-2; tentative D call: TRBD2 (5 bases). Germline-derived CDR1 and CDR2 are MDHEN and SYDVKM. The CDR3 consists of 13 residues. The V and J ends lost 3 bases and 5 bases respectively, with 7 bases between them. This CDR3 reads CASSFGGTGELFF. CDR3 coding DNA: TGTGCCAGCAGTTTTGGAGGAACCGGGGAGCTGTTTTTT.

This chain joins TRBV5-6 and TRBJ2-7; 9 bases map to TRBD1. CDR1 is SGHDT and CDR2 is YYEEEE in the germline V gene. The CDR3 spans 15 residues. V was clipped by 1 base and J by 5 bases; unmatched bases: 7. The CDR3 DNA follows: TGTGCCAGCAGCTTGAGGGGACAGGGTCGGGACGAGCAGTACTTC. The encoded protein is CASSLRGQGRDEQYF.

V and J are TRBV9 and TRBJ2-1; 9 positions match TRBD2. V shed 3 bases and J 8 bases; nucleotides not matched to a gene: 9. Germline values: CDR1 SGDLS, CDR2 YYNGEE. The CDR3 covers 15 residues. The CDR3 region is CASSASGVVKDEQFF. The CDR3 DNA reads as TGTGCCAGCAGCGCTAGCGGGGTTGTTAAGGATGAGCAGTTCTTC. The full variable domain, in which reference TRBV9 and TRBJ2-1 provide the parts outside the CDR3, is DSGVTQTPKHLITATGQRVTLRCSPRSGDLSVYWYQQSLDQGLQFLIQYYNGEERAKGNILERFSAQQFPDLHSELNLSSLELGDSALYFCASSASGVVKDEQFFGPGTRLTVL.

This chain joins TRBV9 and TRBJ1-1, with 8 bases lining up with TRBD1. The ends lost 3 bases at V and 1 base at J; junction bases unmatched: 5. This CDR3 contains 15 residues. From germline, CDR1 is SGDLS and CDR2 YYNGEE. The CDR3 coding sequence is TGTGCCAGCAGCGAACGAGGACAGGGGAACACTGAAGCTTTCTTT. Its protein is CASSERGQGNTEAFF.

The chain joins TRBV9 to TRBJ2-7; the match to TRBD1 covers 7 bases. The junction had 5 bases not matched to a gene; V was cut back by 1 base and J by 7 bases. Germline V lookup: CDR1 SGDLS, CDR2 YYNGEE. The CDR3 extends over 13 amino acids. The CDR3: CASSVTGTEEQYF. The CDR3 DNA reads as TGTGCCAGCAGCGTAACCGGGACAGAAGAGCAGTACTTC.

In regard to this clone: The identical CDR3 is also encoded by other nucleotide sequences in the sample. The genes are TRBV9 and TRBJ2-2, with TRBD2 identical over 7 bases. The trim removed 2 bases at V and 0 bases at J, leaving 1 base unmatched. The length of the CDR3 is 15 residues. Germline CDR1 is SGDLS and CDR2 is YYNGEE. DNA for the CDR3: TGTGCCAGCAGCGTCGGGACTACGAACACCGGGGAGCTGTTTTTT. Translation: CASSVGTTNTGELFF.

This clone was observed a few times. V gene TRBV5-6 combines with J gene TRBJ1-5; D not resolved. This CDR3 contains 16 residues. The germline V and J ends were trimmed by 2 bases and 2 bases, with 14 bases remaining between them. Germline V gene lookup returns CDR1 SGHDT and CDR2 YYEEEE. This chain's CDR3 is CASSLGTVGGNQPQHF. The DNA for the CDR3 is TGTGCCAGCAGCTTAGGAACCGTAGGAGGCAATCAGCCCCAGCATTTT.

The chain combines TRBV7-8 with TRBJ2-7; 8 bases align to TRBD1. CDR1 is SGHVS, CDR2 FQNEAQ, per germline. This CDR3 spans 15 amino acids. V shed 5 bases, J shed 0 bases, and the junction held 6 bases outside the gene matches. CDR3: CASSLTGGISYEQYF. DNA of the CDR3: TGTGCCAGCAGCCTCACAGGGGGAATCTCCTACGAGCAGTACTTC. Full variable domain (missing parts from reference TRBV7-8 and TRBJ2-7): GAGVSQSPRYKVAKRGQDVALRCDPISGHVSLFWYQQALGQGPEFLTYFQNEAQLDKSGLPSDRFFAERPEGSVSTLKIQRTQQEDSAVYLCASSLTGGISYEQYFGPGTRLTVT.

V and J are TRBV4-1 and TRBJ2-7; 12 nucleotides agree with TRBD2. The V gene end was trimmed by 3 bases and the J gene end by 2 bases; junction bases not matched to a gene: 5. There are 16 residues in the CDR3. Per the germline V gene, CDR1 is MGHRA and CDR2 is YSYEKL. CDR3 amino acids: CASSQVRTSGAYEQYF. DNA of the CDR3: TGCGCCAGCAGCCAGGTGCGGACTAGCGGGGCCTACGAGCAGTACTTC.

This chain uses TRBV7-9 with TRBJ2-1; tentative D call: TRBD2 (5 bases). CDR3 length equals 10 residues. Germline CDR1 and CDR2: SEHNR and FQNEAQ (reference sequence). V dropped 11 bases and J dropped 6 bases, with 8 bases sitting between them. CDR3 sequence (DNA): TGTGCCTCCCGGGGCAATGAGCAGTTCTTC. Amino acids: CASRGNEQFF.

This clone was counted a few times. The V and J genes are TRBV9 and TRBJ1-3; TRBD1 aligns across 8 bases. The CDR3 has 15 residues. Germline trimming cut 3 bases from V and 1 base from J; bases unmatched to any gene: 3. Germline V CDR1 and CDR2: SGDLS, YYNGEE. The CDR3 DNA reads as TGTGCCAGCAGCGGCTGGACAGGGTCTGGAAACACCATATATTTT. The encoded protein is CASSGWTGSGNTIYF. The whole variable domain, filled in from reference TRBV9 and TRBJ1-3, reads DSGVTQTPKHLITATGQRVTLRCSPRSGDLSVYWYQQSLDQGLQFLIQYYNGEERAKGNILERFSAQQFPDLHSELNLSSLELGDSALYFCASSGWTGSGNTIYFGEGSWLTVV.

The chain uses TRBV9 and TRBJ2-1; 7 bases line up with TRBD2. The CDR3 runs 17 residues. Looked up from germline, CDR1 is SGDLS and CDR2 is YYNGEE. With V trimmed by 3 bases and J by 6 bases, 15 bases remained unmatched. In DNA, the CDR3 is TGTGCCAGCAGCGAGGGGTCCCAAAGCGGGGTCCTCAATGAGCAGTTCTTC. It codes for CASSEGSQSGVLNEQFF.

The rearrangement joins TRBV6-1 to TRBJ2-3; D unclear. V was cut by 8 bases and J by 2 bases, with 11 bases left in between. Germline V gene data show CDR1 as MNHNS and CDR2 as SASEGT. The length of the CDR3 is 13 residues. CDR3 residues: CASDRGNTDTQYF. The DNA for the CDR3 is TGTGCCAGCGATCGCGGCAACACAGATACGCAGTATTTT.

V gene TRBV7-6 combines with J gene TRBJ2-1; a weak D match, TRBD1 (6 bases). Germline CDR1 reads SGHVS; CDR2 reads FNYEAQ. The ends were cut back, 1 base at V and 9 bases at J, with 10 bases in the middle. The CDR3 runs to 13 residues. As DNA, the CDR3 is TGTGCCAGCAGCTTAGGACAGGAGGTTGAGCAGTTCTTC. Encoded protein: CASSLGQEVEQFF.

The chain links TRBV5-4 to TRBJ2-7, with a weak D call TRBD2 (7 bases). The CDR3 is 16 amino acids. Trimming took 0 bases from V and 5 from J, leaving 18 bases between them. Germline V gene sequence: CDR1 SGHNT, CDR2 YYREEE (reference sequence). DNA of the CDR3: TGTGCCAGCAGCTTGGATGGGGGGGCGACCATGAACGAGCAGTACTTC. It yields the protein CASSLDGGATMNEQYF.

The rearrangement joins TRBV9 to TRBJ2-5; 10 bases map to TRBD2. The better agreement between TRBJ2-7 and the DNA end casts doubt on the J call. The CDR3 is 16 residues long. CDR1 and CDR2 from the germline V gene are SGDLS and YYNGEE. The chain's CDR3 is CASSLTGTSDSYEQYF. CDR3 coding DNA: TGTGCCAGCAGCCTAACCGGGACTAGCGACTCCTACGAGCAGTACTTC.

The gene calls are TRBV6-5 and TRBJ2-3, with 7 bases that match TRBD1. CDR3 size: 14 residues. After removal of 4 bases from V and 4 bases from J, the junction contained 5 bases not matched to a gene. The germline CDR1 and CDR2 sequences are MNHEY and SVGAGI. CDR3 region: CASSSLDRADTQYF. The CDR3 DNA reads as TGTGCCAGCAGTTCATTAGACAGGGCAGATACGCAGTATTTT.